The source of this TCR beta chain is a study of a mutant IDH1 vaccine in newly diagnosed glioma (dated by TCRdb to the early 2020s). Regarding the complete study: Vaccination started 4-6 weeks after radiotherapy alone, or was given together with temozolomide cycles in the groups whose treatment included chemotherapy. Of the roughly 32 patients who were treated, about 62% were male and approximately 38% were female, and the mean age was about 40 years. Prior to enrollment, patients had been given standard therapy consisting of radiotherapy alone, temozolomide alone, or radiochemotherapy with temozolomide, with the combination given to most patients. Visit V12 was the week-35 safety follow-up and visit V13 was the week-47 end of study. Peripheral blood samples were drawn at six visits, namely V03 (baseline), V05, V07, V10, V12 and V13. For exploratory analyses, fewer than 30 treated patients had longitudinal TCRB deep sequencing done wherever samples were available.

V lost 4 bases and J lost 2 bases; the stretch between them is 12 bases long. From the germline V gene, CDR1 is MGHDK and CDR2 is SYGVNS. Its CDR3 holds 15 amino acids, cysteine through phenylalanine. Here the CDR3 DNA is all that survives: 45 bases in frame from base 1. Sample time point, as interpreted from the label and publication: week 47, end of study. Every vaccine dose consisted of 300 ug of a 20-mer mutant IDH1 peptide in Montanide, administered subcutaneously together with topical imiquimod. Eight vaccinations were administered to patients in weeks 1, 3, 5, 7, 11, 15, 19 and 23, corresponding to visits V03 through V10. Newly diagnosed WHO grade 3 or 4 IDH1-mutant astrocytomas showing loss of nuclear ATRX were present in the donors. The samples were drawn from NOA16, a multicentre, single-arm, open-label phase I trial in Germany that tested a mutant IDH1 peptide vaccine in humans for the first time. Genomic DNA for TCRB sequencing was isolated from EDTA blood with the DNeasy Blood and Tissue Kit.

Overall study results and their limits: Availability determined which PBMC samples were chosen for TCRB deep sequencing. Vaccine-induced immune responses across multiple MHC alleles were detected in approximately 94% of patients. It was noted by the authors that analyses of patient blood samples could not be reproduced owing to sample limitations. Pseudoprogression appeared unrelated to alterations in the top peripheral T cell clonotypes detected by TCRB sequencing.

Libraries were prepared through the immunoSEQ multiplex PCR assay. Rearranged TCR beta chain sequences were amplified with the hsTCRB Kit following the manufacturer's protocol. Sequencing of TCRB libraries was carried out on an Illumina MiSeq. The original methods were these. Demultiplexing, trimming and gene mapping were performed with the kit vendor's proprietary platform. This immuneACCESS table, as held by TCRdb, lists in-frame sequences with V and J called but not all clones. Of the missing ones, under half trace to an unresolved V gene in checked studies; the others have no known cause. V and J calls and clone size are given by that table; D and trimming were obtained from the DNA. This sample gives 90,000 to 100,000 clones in total; roughly 89% of them show up just once. Approximately 0.8% of the sample is held by the ten biggest clonotypes. About this clone: Its antigen is still unknown. Base-call qualities are not available, and no considerably larger clone is one nucleotide away.

The chain uses TRBV25-1 and TRBJ2-1; TRBD2 is perhaps the D gene, given 5 matching bases. The TCR sequence derives from a woman aged 45-60 years with glioma. Material: PBMCs, obtained from a glioma patient whose treatment included an IDH1 peptide vaccine. This receptor has the CDR3 CASSARTETYNEQFF. The nucleotides read TGTGCCAGCAGTGCCCGGACTGAAACCTACAATGAGCAGTTCTTC.